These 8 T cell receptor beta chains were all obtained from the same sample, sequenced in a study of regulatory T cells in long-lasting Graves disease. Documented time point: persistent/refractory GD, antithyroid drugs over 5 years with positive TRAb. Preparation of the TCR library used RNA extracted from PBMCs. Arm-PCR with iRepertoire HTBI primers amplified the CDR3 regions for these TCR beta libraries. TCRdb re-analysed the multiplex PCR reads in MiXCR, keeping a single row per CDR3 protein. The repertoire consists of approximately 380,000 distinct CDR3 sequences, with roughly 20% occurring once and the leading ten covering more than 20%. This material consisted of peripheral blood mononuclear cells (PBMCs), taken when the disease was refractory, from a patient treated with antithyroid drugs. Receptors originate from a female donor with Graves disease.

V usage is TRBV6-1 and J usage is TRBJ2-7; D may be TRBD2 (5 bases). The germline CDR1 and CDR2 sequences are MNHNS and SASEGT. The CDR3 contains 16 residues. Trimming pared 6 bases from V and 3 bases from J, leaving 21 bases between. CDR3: CASRVGVRGKVYEQYF. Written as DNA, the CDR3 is TGTGCCAGCAGGGTTGGGGTCCGGGGAAAGGTCTACGAGCAGTACTTC.

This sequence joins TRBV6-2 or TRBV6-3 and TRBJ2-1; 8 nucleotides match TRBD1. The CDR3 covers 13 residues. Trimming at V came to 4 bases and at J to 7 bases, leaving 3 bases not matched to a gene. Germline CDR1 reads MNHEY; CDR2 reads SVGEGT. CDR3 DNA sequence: TGTGCCAGCAGTTTCGGACAGGGAAATGAGCAGTTCTTC. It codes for CASSFGQGNEQFF.

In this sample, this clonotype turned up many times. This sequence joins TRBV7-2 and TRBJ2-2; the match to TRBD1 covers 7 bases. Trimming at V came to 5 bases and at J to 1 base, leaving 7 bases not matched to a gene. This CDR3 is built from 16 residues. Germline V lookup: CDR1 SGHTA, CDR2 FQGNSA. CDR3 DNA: TGTGCCAGCAGCCCCCCGACAGGGAGGAACACCGGGGAGCTGTTTTTT. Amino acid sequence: CASSPPTGRNTGELFF.

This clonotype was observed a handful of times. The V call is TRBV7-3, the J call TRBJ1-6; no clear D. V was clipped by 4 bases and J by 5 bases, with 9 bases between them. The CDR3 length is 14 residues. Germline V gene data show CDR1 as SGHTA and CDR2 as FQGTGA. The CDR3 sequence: CASSSNSNNSPLHF. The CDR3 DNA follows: TGTGCCAGCAGCTCAAACAGCAATAATTCACCCCTCCACTTT.

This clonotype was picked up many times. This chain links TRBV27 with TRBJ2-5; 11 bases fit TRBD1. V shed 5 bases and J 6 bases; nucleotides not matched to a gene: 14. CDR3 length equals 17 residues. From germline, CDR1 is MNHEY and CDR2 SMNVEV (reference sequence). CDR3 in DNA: TGTGCCAGCAGTACCAACGGACAGGGGGCGGTTTTGAAGACCCAGTACTTC. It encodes CASSTNGQGAVLKTQYF.

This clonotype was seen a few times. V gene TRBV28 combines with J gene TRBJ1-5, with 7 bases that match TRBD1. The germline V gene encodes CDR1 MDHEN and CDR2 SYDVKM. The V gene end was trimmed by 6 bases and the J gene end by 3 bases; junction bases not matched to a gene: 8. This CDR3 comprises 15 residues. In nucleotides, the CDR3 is TGTGCCAGCAGGGAAGACAGGGTTTTCAATCAGCCCCAGCATTTT. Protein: CASREDRVFNQPQHF.

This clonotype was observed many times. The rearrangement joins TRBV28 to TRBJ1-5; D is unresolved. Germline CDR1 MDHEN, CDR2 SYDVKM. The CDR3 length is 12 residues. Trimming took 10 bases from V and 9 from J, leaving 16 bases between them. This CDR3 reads CATGGAPRPQHF. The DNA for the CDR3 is TGTGCCACCGGCGGAGCCCCTCGGCCCCAGCATTTT.

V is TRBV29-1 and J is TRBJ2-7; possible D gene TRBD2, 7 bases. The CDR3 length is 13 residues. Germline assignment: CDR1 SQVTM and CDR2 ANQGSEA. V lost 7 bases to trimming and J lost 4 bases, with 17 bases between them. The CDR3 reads CSAARGAGYEQYF. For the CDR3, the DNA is TGCAGCGCAGCTCGGGGGGCCGGGTACGAGCAGTACTTC.